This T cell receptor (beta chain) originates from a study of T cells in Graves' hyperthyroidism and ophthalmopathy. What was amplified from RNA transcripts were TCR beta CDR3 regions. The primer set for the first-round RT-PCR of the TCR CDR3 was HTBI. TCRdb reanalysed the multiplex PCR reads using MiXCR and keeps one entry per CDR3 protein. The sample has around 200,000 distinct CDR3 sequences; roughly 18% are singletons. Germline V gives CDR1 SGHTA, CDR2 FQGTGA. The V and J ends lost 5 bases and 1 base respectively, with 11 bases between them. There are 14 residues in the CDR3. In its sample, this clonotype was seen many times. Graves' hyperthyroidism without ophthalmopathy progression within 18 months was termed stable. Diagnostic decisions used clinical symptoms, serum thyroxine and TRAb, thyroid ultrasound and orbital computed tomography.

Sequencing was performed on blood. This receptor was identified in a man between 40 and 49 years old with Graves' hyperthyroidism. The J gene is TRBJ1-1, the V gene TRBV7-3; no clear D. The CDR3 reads CASSPLAQNTEAFF. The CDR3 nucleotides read TGTGCCAGCAGCCCCCTTGCACAGAACACTGAAGCTTTCTTT. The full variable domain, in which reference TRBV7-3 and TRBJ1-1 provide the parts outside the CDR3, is GAGVSQTPSNKVTEKGKYVELRCDPISGHTALYWYRQSLGQGPEFLIYFQGTGAADDSGLPNDRFFAVRPEGSVSTLKIQRTERGDSAVYLCASSPLAQNTEAFFGQGTRLTVV.